The T cell receptor (beta chain) described here comes from a study of blood T cell repertoires in COVID-19. Turning to the study itself: Samples representing acute and convalescent COVID-19 were sourced from the United States, Italy and Spain. From T cells, B-cell-depleted T cells, or PBMCs came the material, which was cDNA or gDNA.

The data were produced by immunoSEQ multiplex PCR, yet TCRdb's version contains in-frame clones alone and is incomplete. Counted here are more than 300,000 clones, 90% to 95% occurring once; the ten biggest clones make up 0.8% to 0.9%. Participants were aged about 18 to 90 years from around 26 US areas. Within 2 weeks of study entry, exposed participants had contacted a PCR-confirmed or clinician-diagnosed COVID-19 case. The V gene's germline CDR1 is LGHDT and CDR2 YNNKEL (reference sequence). The CDR3 extends over 13 amino acids. V was cut by 3 bases and J by 4 bases, with 10 bases left in between. The chain couples TRBV3-1 (or the pseudogene TRBV3-2) to TRBJ2-7; no reliable D call. Sequenced material: PBMCs or T cells enriched from blood (not recorded which). The TCR originated in a woman in her thirties or forties who had been exposed to COVID-19. The CDR3 region has the DNA TGTGCCAGCAGCCAGGCCTTATTATACGAGCAGTACTTC. Amino acid sequence: CASSQALLYEQYF.